The rows below give T cell receptor beta chains drawn from one sample of a study of T-cell reconstitution after alpha-beta-depleted transplantation in children. TCRdb processed the PCR reads anew with MiXCR; each CDR3 protein has one entry. The data hold approximately 270,000 distinct CDR3 sequences, with more than 20% observed a single time. The sample was PBMCs, mostly from graft donor cells, taken 360 days after TCRalphabeta/CD19-depleted stem cell transplant. The source of these receptors is a female patient aged 2 to 10 who had a stem cell transplant for congenital amegakaryocytic thrombocytopenia, so the T cells may come from the graft donor. CDR3s include the opening cysteine and the closing phenylalanine or tryptophan. The order of the fields is J gene, clone size, V gene, D gene, CDR3 protein, CDR3 DNA. D genes are given only for firm matches. The listing skips clone size in some rows; elsewhere it reads once, few, many or a size class.

TRBJ2-4 few TRBV4-1 NA CASSQWLKIAKNIQYF TGCGCCAGCAGCCAATGGTTGAAAATAGCCAAAAACATTCAGTACTTC
TRBJ1-1 NA TRBV7-2 TRBD1 CASSLGPDRGKAFF TGTGCCAGCAGCTTAGGCCCGGACAGGGGAAAAGCTTTCTTT
TRBJ1-3 NA TRBV12-3/TRBV12-4 TRBD1 CASSRKTGGNDGNTIYF TGTGCCAGCAGCAGAAAGACAGGGGGGAATGATGGAAACACCATATATTTT
TRBJ2-7 few TRBV7-9 TRBD1 CASSQGAIHEQYF TGTGCCAGCAGCCAGGGGGCTATACACGAGCAGTACTTC
TRBJ1-3 few TRBV4-1 NA CASSQVTGPGNTIYF TGCGCCAGCAGCCAAGTCACGGGGCCTGGAAACACCATATATTTT
TRBJ2-7 many TRBV4-1 TRBD1 CASSLGTGPLEQYF TGCGCCAGCAGCCTAGGGACAGGGCCCCTCGAGCAGTACTTC
TRBJ2-2 NA TRBV12-3/TRBV12-4 NA CASSLGLSGELFF TGTGCCAGCAGTTTGGGGTTGTCCGGGGAGCTGTTTTTT
TRBJ2-7 NA TRBV27 TRBD1 CASSLLGTGIYEQYF TGTGCCAGCAGTTTATTGGGGACAGGGATCTACGAGCAGTACTTC
TRBJ1-1 NA TRBV10-3 TRBD1 CAISGRTGVNTEAFF TGTGCCATCAGTGGGAGGACAGGGGTAAACACTGAAGCTTTCTTT
TRBJ1-1 few TRBV5-1 NA CASSPNGGWDGAFF TGCGCCAGCAGCCCGAACGGGGGGTGGGACGGGGCTTTCTTT
TRBJ2-2 NA TRBV3-1 TRBD2 CASSQTWREGYTGELFF TGTGCCAGCAGCCAAACTTGGCGGGAGGGCTACACCGGGGAGCTGTTTTTT
TRBJ1-3 few TRBV19 NA CASSSRLDSSGNTIYF TGTGCCAGTAGTTCACGACTCGACAGCTCTGGAAACACCATATATTTT
TRBJ1-1 NA TRBV11-2 TRBD1 CASSLQGVTTEAFF TGTGCCAGCAGCTTACAGGGGGTTACCACTGAAGCTTTCTTT
TRBJ2-2 few TRBV13 NA CASSISTDSNTGELFF TGTGCCAGCAGCATATCGACAGACTCGAACACCGGGGAGCTGTTTTTT
TRBJ1-5 NA TRBV21-1 NA CAIQKGSGYQPQHF TGTGCCATTCAGAAAGGATCCGGATATCAGCCCCAGCATTTT
TRBJ1-1 NA TRBV5-1 NA CATQGWPDTEAFF TGCGCCACCCAAGGTTGGCCAGACACTGAAGCTTTCTTT
TRBJ2-5 NA TRBV12-3/TRBV12-4 NA CASSFLREETQYF TGTGCCAGCAGTTTCCTCAGGGAAGAGACCCAGTACTTC
TRBJ1-2 NA TRBV4-1 NA CASSQEWFNYGYTF TGCGCCAGCAGCCAAGAGTGGTTTAACTATGGCTACACCTTC
TRBJ2-3 NA TRBV12-3/TRBV12-4 NA CASRGQSTDTQYF TGTGCCAGCAGGGGACAAAGCACAGATACGCAGTATTTT
TRBJ1-3 few TRBV12-3/TRBV12-4 NA CASRAGTPSGNTIYF TGTGCCAGCAGGGCCGGGACGCCCTCTGGAAACACCATATATTTT
TRBJ2-3 NA TRBV9 NA CASSTAPRGQDTQYF TGTGCCAGCAGCACAGCTCCAAGAGGGCAAGATACGCAGTATTTT
TRBJ2-1 NA TRBV19 NA CASSILRVFVNEQFF TGTGCCAGTAGTATTCTTCGGGTGTTCGTGAATGAGCAGTTCTTC
TRBJ2-2 once TRBV7-6 TRBD1 CASSLLDRGTAELFF TGTGCCAGCAGCTTACTGGACAGGGGTACCGCGGAGCTGTTTTTT
TRBJ1-1 few TRBV12-3/TRBV12-4 NA CASSKGGGGNTEAFF TGTGCCAGCAGTAAGGGGGGAGGGGGGAACACTGAAGCTTTCTTT
TRBJ2-7 few TRBV28 TRBD2 CASRTSVSYEQYF TGTGCCAGCAGGACTAGCGTGTCCTACGAGCAGTACTTC
TRBJ2-2 NA TRBV20-1 NA CSARRGENTGELFF TGCAGTGCTAGGAGGGGGGAGAACACCGGGGAGCTGTTTTTT
TRBJ2-5 few TRBV15 NA CATSRPFGLRSQETQYF TGTGCCACCAGCAGGCCTTTCGGATTGAGGTCTCAAGAGACCCAGTACTTC
TRBJ1-3 NA TRBV24-1 TRBD1 CATSECRLGQNSGNTIYF TGTGCCACCAGTGAATGTCGCCTGGGACAGAACTCTGGAAACACCATATATTTT
TRBJ2-7 NA TRBV11-2 TRBD2 CASSLLGSLAGGIYEQYF TGTGCCAGCAGCTTATTGGGAAGCCTAGCGGGAGGGATCTACGAGCAGTACTTC
TRBJ1-1 NA TRBV29-1 NA CSVELGGDTEAFF TGCAGCGTTGAATTGGGGGGCGACACTGAAGCTTTCTTT
TRBJ2-1 NA TRBV7-2 NA CASSYSPSRNEQFF TGTGCCAGCAGCTACTCCCCATCCCGCAATGAGCAGTTCTTC
TRBJ1-2 few TRBV6-1 TRBD1 CASRRQGADYGYTF TGTGCCAGCAGAAGACAGGGGGCGGACTATGGCTACACCTTC
TRBJ2-3 NA TRBV5-1 NA CASSFRLFKDTQYF TGCGCCAGCAGCTTTCGGCTATTTAAGGATACGCAGTATTTT